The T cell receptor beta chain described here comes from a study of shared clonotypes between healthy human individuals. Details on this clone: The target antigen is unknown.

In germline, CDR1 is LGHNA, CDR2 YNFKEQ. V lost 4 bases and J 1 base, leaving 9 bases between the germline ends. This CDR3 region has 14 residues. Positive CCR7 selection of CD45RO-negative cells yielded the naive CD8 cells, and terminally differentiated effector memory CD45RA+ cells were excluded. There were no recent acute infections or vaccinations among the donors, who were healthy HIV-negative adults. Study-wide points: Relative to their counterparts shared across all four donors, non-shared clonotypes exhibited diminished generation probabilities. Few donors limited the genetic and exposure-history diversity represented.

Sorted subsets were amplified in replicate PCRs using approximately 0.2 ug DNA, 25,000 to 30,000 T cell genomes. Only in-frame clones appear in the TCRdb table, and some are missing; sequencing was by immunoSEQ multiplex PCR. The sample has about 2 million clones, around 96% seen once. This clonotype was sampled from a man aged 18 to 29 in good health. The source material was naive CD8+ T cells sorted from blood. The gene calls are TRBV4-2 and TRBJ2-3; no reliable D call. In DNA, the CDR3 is TGTGCCAGCAGCCCTTCTTTGGGCACAGATACGCAGTATTTT. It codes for CASSPSLGTDTQYF.